This TCR beta chain is from a study of PD-L1 blockade in urothelial cancer. A word on this clone: Its antigen remains unknown.

Each PCR contained spiked-in synthetic TCR analog templates. The method was immunoSEQ multiplex PCR; TCRdb's version includes in-frame clones alone and lacks a portion of them. Here the sample spans about 130,000 clones, about 81% being singletons. Study-level results: Greater 3-week expansion of tumor-associated blood clones was recorded for durable-benefit patients. When pretreatment blood TCR clonality was below the median, it predicted better survival.

The time point is: pretreatment peripheral blood. Per germline, CDR1 SGHDT and CDR2 YYEEEE. V lost 4 bases to trimming and J lost 13 bases, with 9 bases between them. CDR3 length: 11 amino acids. Specimen: PBMCs, collected around atezolizumab (anti-PD-L1) treatment. The chain employs TRBV5-6 and TRBJ1-6, with D possibly matching TRBD1 (5 bases). The clonotype was recovered from a man aged 45-65 years with urothelial cancer. This chain's CDR3 is CASSQGGPLHF. The DNA for the CDR3 is TGTGCCAGCAGCCAGGGAGGTCCCCTCCACTTT.